This is a list of T cell receptor beta chains from one sample in a study of CXCR3-negative and CXCR3-positive naive CD8 T cells. Following a re-call of the 5' RACE reads, TCRdb has one entry per CDR3 protein and lacks DNA. Recorded for this sample: around 40,000 distinct CDR3 sequences. The material sequenced was naive CXCR3- CD8+ T cells from blood. The origin of the receptors is a human donor in good health. Some clones in this sample may be carry-over from other donors' samples. CDR3s include the opening cysteine and the closing phenylalanine or tryptophan. Expanded clones are given a class, and other clones once, few, many or no size at all.

cdr3_aa,v_call,j_call,clone_size
CSATPAGSNTEAFF,TRBV20-1,TRBJ1-1,NA
CATRDEGAPGETQYF,TRBV28,TRBJ2-5,NA
CASSGRSGPEEQYF,TRBV14,TRBJ2-7,NA
CASSLTSGGLQETQYF,TRBV7-9,TRBJ2-5,NA
CAIRTGLEETQYF,TRBV10-3,TRBJ2-5,NA
CSAWDSEETQYF,TRBV29-1,TRBJ2-5,NA
CSVEDGYDRAAGELFF,TRBV29-1,TRBJ2-2,NA
CASSIWTGGSYEQYF,TRBV11-3,TRBJ2-7,NA
CASSEQLTYEQYF,TRBV5-1,TRBJ2-7,NA
CSVEDLGQGSHHNGQFF,TRBV29-1,TRBJ2-1,NA
CASSLEKLAGGPRELFF,TRBV5-1,TRBJ2-2,NA
CASSPPANTEAFF,TRBV27,TRBJ1-1,NA
CASSLGGDAEAFF,TRBV7-9,TRBJ1-1,NA
CASSTGPEQFF,TRBV28,TRBJ2-1,NA
CASSHGETGELFF,TRBV4-3,TRBJ2-2,NA
CASSQDNPTYEQYF,TRBV14,TRBJ2-7,NA
CASSLAGETGGEQFF,TRBV5-6,TRBJ2-1,NA
CASSLARDRYNEQFF,TRBV7-2,TRBJ2-1,NA
CASSSEHTEAFF,TRBV5-1,TRBJ1-1,NA
CAIRDQETQYF,TRBV10-3,TRBJ2-5,NA
CASSPGLAVYEQYF,TRBV5-1,TRBJ2-7,NA
CAITRDPWAGELFF,TRBV19,TRBJ2-2,NA
CASSSEGDRAGIQYF,TRBV11-2,TRBJ2-4,medium-sized
CASSLAVQGTLANTGELFF,TRBV5-1,TRBJ2-2,NA
CASTLGGAHQPQHF,TRBV28,TRBJ1-5,NA
CASIDNPGRWETQYF,TRBV6-5,TRBJ2-5,NA
CASSLVGQGAFSYGYTF,TRBV7-2,TRBJ1-2,NA
CAISESVRATYGYTF,TRBV10-3,TRBJ1-2,NA
CASSLSVQETQYF,TRBV7-9,TRBJ2-5,NA
CASSPLRSGDLLEQYF,TRBV28,TRBJ2-7,NA
CASSQDWQGIQPQHF,TRBV4-3,TRBJ1-5,NA
CAISDPDASTDTQYF,TRBV10-3,TRBJ2-3,medium-sized
CASRGLAYEQYF,TRBV7-8,TRBJ2-7,NA
CASSSPFSRYPTLIAETQYF,TRBV21-1,TRBJ2-5,NA